Following are 3 T cell receptor beta chains from one sample sequenced in a study of blood T cell repertoires in COVID-19. Using immunoSEQ multiplex PCR, the repertoire was profiled, and TCRdb retains in-frame clones only, with some absent. The sample lists about 300,000 clones, under 90% occurring once. Sequencing input: PBMCs or T cells enriched from blood (not recorded which). These receptors originate from a man under 40 who had recovered from COVID-19.

The V gene is TRBV2, the J gene TRBJ2-2; D not resolved. Germline CDR1 reads SNHLY; CDR2 reads FYNNEI. Trimming took off 8 bases at V and 6 bases at J, with 10 bases between the two ends. This CDR3 is built from 12 residues. CDR3 nucleotide sequence: TGTGCCAGCCTAGAGGTGTCCGGGGAGCTGTTTTTT. Translating it yields CASLEVSGELFF.

The chain combines TRBV6-5 with TRBJ2-7, with TRBD2 matching over 9 bases. Germline-derived CDR1 and CDR2 are MNHEY and SVGAGI. The V gene end was trimmed by 4 bases and the J gene end by 6 bases; junction bases not matched to a gene: 7. The length of the CDR3 is 14 residues. The CDR3 here is CASSSPSGTSEQYF. The CDR3 nucleotides read TGTGCCAGCAGTTCACCTAGCGGGACGTCCGAGCAGTACTTC.

The chain employs TRBV4-1 and TRBJ2-7; TRBD2 matches 8 bases. V shed 4 bases, J shed 0 bases, and the junction held 5 bases outside the gene matches. This CDR3 is built from 15 residues. Germline lookup yields CDR1 MGHRA and CDR2 YSYEKL. The CDR3 is CASSPPGGPSYEQYF. The CDR3 DNA reads as TGCGCCAGCAGCCCCCCGGGAGGGCCCTCCTACGAGCAGTACTTC.